The TCR beta chain described here comes from a study of T-cell reconstitution after alpha-beta-depleted transplantation in children. It was with unique molecular identifiers that the TCRbeta library was prepared. TCRdb passed the PCR reads through MiXCR, listing each CDR3 protein once. The table has hundreds of thousands of distinct CDR3 sequences, over 10% seen once. Study-wide results and caveats: Certain patients had high TCRbeta diversity at day 60, and it came from recipient T cells and thymic progenitors that survived. Expanded graft clones numbering several hundred reportedly gave rise to alpha-beta T cells about two months after transplant. T-cell counts and diversity were attributed mostly to newly produced T cells one year after transplant.

This clonotype showed up just a few times. The antigen is not known. The CDR3 has 17 amino acids. The germline V gene has CDR1 SGHAT and CDR2 FQNNGV. Trimming cost V 5 bases and J 1 base, with 19 bases left between them. This specimen was PBMCs, taken before TCRalphabeta/CD19-depleted stem cell transplant. This TCR derives from a girl aged 2-15 years with congenital amegakaryocytic thrombocytopenia, due to receive a stem cell transplant. V gene TRBV11-2 combines with J gene TRBJ2-3; a weak D match, TRBD2 (6 bases). The CDR3 spells CASSKYRLVIGTDTQYF. Written as DNA, the CDR3 is TGTGCCAGCAGCAAATATAGACTAGTCATCGGCACAGATACGCAGTATTTT.